This passage covers 15 T cell receptor beta chains from one sample sequenced in a study of T-cell reconstitution after alpha-beta-depleted transplantation in children. It was with unique molecular identifiers that the TCRbeta library was prepared. TCRdb fed the PCR reads into MiXCR, producing one record per CDR3 protein. The profile covers approximately 230,000 distinct CDR3 sequences, with 20% to 30% appearing a single time and about 4.8% taken by the ten largest. The sequences come from PBMCs, mostly from graft donor cells, collected 360 days after TCRalphabeta/CD19-depleted stem cell transplant. The source of these receptors is a female patient aged 2 to 10 who had a stem cell transplant for congenital amegakaryocytic thrombocytopenia, so the T cells may come from the graft donor.

This chain uses TRBV6-1 with TRBJ1-4; 8 bases fit TRBD1. This CDR3 is 15 amino acids long. Germline CDR1 is MNHNS and CDR2 is SASEGT. Losses at the gene ends were 6 bases for V and 7 bases for J; bases not matched to a gene: 10. The CDR3 here is CASRTITGGGEKLFF. The CDR3 bases are TGTGCCAGCAGGACTATTACAGGGGGTGGTGAAAAACTGTTTTTT.

This clonotype was observed at least ten times. The CDR3 reads CASSANTEAFF. In nucleotides, the CDR3 is TGTGCCAGCAGCGCAAACACTGAAGCTTTCTTT. The chain recombines TRBV12-3 or TRBV12-4 with TRBJ1-1; unclear D gene. The CDR3 contains 11 residues. Trimming removed 6 bases at V and 2 bases at J, with 4 bases between.

The rearrangement links TRBV12-3 or TRBV12-4 to TRBJ1-6; D not certain. This CDR3 is 12 amino acids long. The V end lost 6 bases, the J end lost 9 bases, and 9 bases lay between the germline ends. The CDR3 protein is CASSETGSPLHF. The CDR3 DNA is TGTGCCAGCAGCGAAACGGGTTCACCCCTCCACTTT.

The chain uses TRBV4-2 and TRBJ2-7, with a tentative D call TRBD2 (6 bases). Germline V gene sequence: CDR1 LGHNA, CDR2 YNFKEQ. Trimming cost V 1 base and J 0 bases, with 10 bases left between them. CDR3 length equals 15 residues. The chain's CDR3 is CASSQAGAGSYEQYF. The CDR3 DNA is TGTGCCAGCAGCCAAGCGGGAGCGGGCTCCTACGAGCAGTACTTC.

This clonotype turned up a few times. The rearrangement joins TRBV6-1 to TRBJ1-1; 11 bases line up with TRBD1. J lost 1 base, V lost 6 bases, and 7 bases had no gene match. This CDR3 is built from 16 residues. Germline V gene lookup returns CDR1 MNHNS and CDR2 SASEGT. The CDR3 region has the DNA TGTGCCAGCAGGGACAGGGGGCGAATATGGAACACTGAAGCTTTCTTT. Residues: CASRDRGRIWNTEAFF.

This clonotype was recorded a few times. The CDR3 sequence: CASSTFGGYGETQYF. CDR3 nucleotide sequence: TGCGCCAGCAGCACGTTCGGGGGTTATGGAGAGACCCAGTACTTC. This chain joins TRBV5-1 and TRBJ2-5; TRBD2 is a possible D gene (6 bases). Trimming took 4 bases from V and 4 from J, leaving 17 bases between them. The CDR3 spans 15 residues. Germline V gene lookup returns CDR1 SGHRS and CDR2 YFSETQ.

This clonotype appeared a few times. The V and J genes are TRBV29-1 and TRBJ1-2, with TRBD1 matching over 11 bases. The CDR3 is 15 residues long. J was trimmed by 4 bases and V by 4 bases; bases with no gene match: 8. The germline CDR1 and CDR2 sequences are SQVTM and ANQGSEA. The CDR3 loop reads CSVVDGTGGIYGYTF. Written as DNA, the CDR3 is TGCAGCGTTGTTGACGGGACAGGGGGAATCTATGGCTACACCTTC.

The V gene is TRBV20-1, the J gene TRBJ1-1; D is unclear. Germline CDR1 DFQATT, CDR2 SNEGSKA (reference sequence). The CDR3 length is 14 residues. The V end was cut by 4 bases, the J end by 3 bases, with 15 bases between. This CDR3 reads CSAIGWAGYTEAFF. The DNA of the CDR3 is TGCAGTGCTATTGGTTGGGCGGGATACACTGAAGCTTTCTTT.

This clonotype was detected a few times. The chain uses TRBV3-1 and TRBJ2-2, with a possible D match to TRBD2 (5 bases). This CDR3 contains 15 residues. Trimming cost V 1 base and J 4 bases, with 10 bases left between them. Per germline, CDR1 LGHDT and CDR2 YNNKEL (reference sequence). The CDR3 reads CASSQGKRTTGELFF. CDR3 nucleotide sequence: TGTGCCAGCAGCCAAGGAAAGCGGACCACCGGGGAGCTGTTTTTT.

This clonotype was counted at least ten times. V usage is TRBV29-1 and J usage is TRBJ1-1, with a possible D match to TRBD1 (5 bases). From germline, CDR1 is SQVTM and CDR2 ANQGSEA. The CDR3 is 11 residues long. V shed 7 bases and J shed 1 base, with 7 bases lying between them. The CDR3 bases are TGCAGCGCAACAGGGAACACTGAAGCTTTCTTT. Its translation is CSATGNTEAFF.

This clonotype has only a few counts. This chain joins TRBV7-2 and TRBJ2-7, with D unclear. V gave up 4 bases and J gave up 3 bases, with 10 bases separating them. Per the germline V gene, CDR1 is SGHTA and CDR2 is FQGNSA. The CDR3 has 13 residues. This CDR3 reads CASSSPPIYEQYF. CDR3 sequence (DNA): TGTGCCAGCAGCTCCCCACCTATCTACGAGCAGTACTTC. The full variable domain, completed using reference TRBV7-2 and TRBJ2-7, is GAGVSQSPSNKVTEKGKDVELRCDPISGHTALYWYRQSLGQGLEFLIYFQGNSAPDKSGLPSDRFSAERTGGSVSTLTIQRTQQEDSAVYLCASSSPPIYEQYFGPGTRLTVT.

This clonotype was observed a handful of times. The V gene is TRBV6-4, the J gene TRBJ2-7; D remains ambiguous. V gave up 0 bases and J gave up 4 bases, with 13 bases separating them. CDR3 length: 15 residues. Germline lookup yields CDR1 MRHNA and CDR2 SNTAGT. The CDR3 DNA sequence: TGTGCCAGCAGTGACTCGGACGTAAACGATTACGAGCAGTACTTC. This gives the protein CASSDSDVNDYEQYF.

This clonotype was detected only a few times. The chain employs TRBV5-1 and TRBJ2-3; the D is unclear. V was cut by 1 base and J by 4 bases, with 13 bases left in between. This CDR3 spans 15 amino acids. Germline assignment: CDR1 SGHRS and CDR2 YFSETQ. Written as DNA, the CDR3 is TGCGCCAGCAGCTTGTTTGGGGTTGAGTCAGATACGCAGTATTTT. Encoded protein: CASSLFGVESDTQYF. Full variable domain (remainder filled in from reference TRBV5-1 and TRBJ2-3): KAGVTQTPRYLIKTRGQQVTLSCSPISGHRSVSWYQQTPGQGLQFLFEYFSETQRNKGNFPGRFSGRQFSNSRSEMNVSTLELGDSALYLCASSLFGVESDTQYFGPGTRLTVL.

In its sample, this clonotype was seen once. The chain has TRBV18 and TRBJ1-1, with D unresolved. The CDR3 consists of 12 residues. Trimming left V 2 bases short and J 8 bases short, with 9 bases between. CDR1 is KGHSH, CDR2 LQKENI, per germline. This CDR3 is CASSPDVREAFF. CDR3 in DNA: TGTGCCAGCTCACCAGATGTTCGAGAAGCTTTCTTT.

This clonotype was counted between two and nine times. The J gene is TRBJ1-1, the V gene TRBV6-1; D gene unclear. The CDR3 consists of 13 residues. The germline CDR1 and CDR2 sequences are MNHNS and SASEGT. V lost 11 bases, J lost 5 bases, and 18 bases lay in between. The DNA of the CDR3 is TGTGCCCATTTAAGGGAGGGCTATACTGAAGCTTTCTTT. Protein: CAHLREGYTEAFF.